Given below is one T cell receptor beta chain in context. Prior autoimmune disease or systemic immunosuppression barred patients. Blood was sampled at baseline, cycle 4 day 1, and cycle 7 day 1. This specimen belongs to a study of OX40 agonist ivuxolimab in advanced cancers. Turning to the study itself: Patients with hepatocellular carcinoma, melanoma, renal cell or head and neck cancer made up the dose-escalation patients. Averaging roughly 60 years in age, with a range of about 23 to 79, the cohort was 82.7% male.

Germline V CDR1 and CDR2: SGHDT, YYEEEE. The CDR3 has 15 residues. Trimming shortened V by 5 bases and J by 2 bases, and 13 bases separated the two germline ends. This table comes from immunoSEQ multiplex PCR, and its TCRdb copy is limited to in-frame clones, with some not included. This table has tens of thousands of clones, roughly 80% appearing once. The rearrangement links TRBV5-6 to TRBJ2-2, with D possibly being TRBD2 (5 bases). The sequenced sample was CD4+ or CD8+ T cells sorted from blood, obtained in a trial of the OX40 agonist ivuxolimab. This TCR came from an adult with an advanced solid tumor such as melanoma, head and neck, liver or kidney cancer. CDR3 sequence (DNA): TGTGCCAGCAGATTAAGAGGGCAAAACACCGGGGAGCTGTTTTTT. Protein product: CASRLRGQNTGELFF.